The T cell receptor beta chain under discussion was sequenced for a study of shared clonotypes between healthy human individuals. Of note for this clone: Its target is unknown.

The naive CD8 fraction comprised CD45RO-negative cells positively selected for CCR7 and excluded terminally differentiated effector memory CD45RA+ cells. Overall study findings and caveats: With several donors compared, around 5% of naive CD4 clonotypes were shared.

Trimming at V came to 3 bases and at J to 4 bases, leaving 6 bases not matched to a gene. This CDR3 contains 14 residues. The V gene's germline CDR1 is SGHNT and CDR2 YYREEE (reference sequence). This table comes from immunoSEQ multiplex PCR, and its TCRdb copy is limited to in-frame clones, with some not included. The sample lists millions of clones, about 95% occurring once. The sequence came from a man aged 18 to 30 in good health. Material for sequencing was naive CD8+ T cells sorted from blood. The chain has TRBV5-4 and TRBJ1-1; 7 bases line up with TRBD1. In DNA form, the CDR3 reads TGTGCCAGCAGCTCTCAGGGGGGGGGCACTGAAGCTTTCTTT. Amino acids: CASSSQGGGTEAFF.